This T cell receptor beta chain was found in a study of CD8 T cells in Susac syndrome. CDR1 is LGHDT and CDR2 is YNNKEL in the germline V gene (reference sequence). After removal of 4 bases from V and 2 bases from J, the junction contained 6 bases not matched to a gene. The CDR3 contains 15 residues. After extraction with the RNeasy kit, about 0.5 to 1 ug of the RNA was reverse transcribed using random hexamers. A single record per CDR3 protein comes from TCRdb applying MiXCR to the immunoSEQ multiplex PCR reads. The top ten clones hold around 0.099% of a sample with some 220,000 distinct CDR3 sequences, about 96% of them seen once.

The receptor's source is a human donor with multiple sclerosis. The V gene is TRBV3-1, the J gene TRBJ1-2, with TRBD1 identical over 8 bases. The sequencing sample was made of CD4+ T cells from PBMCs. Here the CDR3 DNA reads TGTGCCAGCAGCCCCGGGACAGGAACAAACTATGGCTACACCTTC. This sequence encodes CASSPGTGTNYGYTF. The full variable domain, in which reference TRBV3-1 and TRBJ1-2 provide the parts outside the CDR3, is DTAVSQTPKYLVTQMGNDKSIKCEQNLGHDTMYWYKQDSKKFLKIMFSYNNKELIINETVPNRFSPKSPDKAHLNLHINSLELGDSAVYFCASSPGTGTNYGYTFGSGTRLTVV.